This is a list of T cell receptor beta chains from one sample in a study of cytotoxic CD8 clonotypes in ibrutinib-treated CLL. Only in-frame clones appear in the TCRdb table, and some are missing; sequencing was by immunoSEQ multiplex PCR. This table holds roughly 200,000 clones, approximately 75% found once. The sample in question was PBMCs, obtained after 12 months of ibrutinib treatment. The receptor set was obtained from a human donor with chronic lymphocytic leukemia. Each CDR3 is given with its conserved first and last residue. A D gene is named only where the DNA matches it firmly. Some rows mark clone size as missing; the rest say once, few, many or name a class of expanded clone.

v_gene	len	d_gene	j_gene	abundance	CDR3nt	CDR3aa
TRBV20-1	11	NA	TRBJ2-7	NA	TGCAGTGCTAGTGGGGGCTACGAGCAGTACTTC	CSASGGYEQYF
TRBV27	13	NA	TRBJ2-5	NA	TGTGCCAGCAGTTCTCTAGGGAAGGAGACCCAGTACTTC	CASSSLGKETQYF
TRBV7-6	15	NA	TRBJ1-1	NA	TGTGCCAGCAGCACGGAAGCAAATAAGAACACTGAAGCTTTCTTT	CASSTEANKNTEAFF
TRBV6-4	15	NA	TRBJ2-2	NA	TGTGCCAGCAGCCCCAACGGCGGGAACACCGGGGAGCTGTTTTTT	CASSPNGGNTGELFF
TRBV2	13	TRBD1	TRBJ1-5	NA	TGTGCCAGCAGTGCGGACAGGGATCAGCCCCAGCATTTT	CASSADRDQPQHF
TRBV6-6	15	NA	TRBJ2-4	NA	TGTGCCAGCAGTGCACTAGGGGTAGCCAAAAACATTCAGTACTTC	CASSALGVAKNIQYF
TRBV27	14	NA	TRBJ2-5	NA	TGTGCCAGCAGACCACAGGGTGGGCAAGAGACCCAGTACTTC	CASRPQGGQETQYF
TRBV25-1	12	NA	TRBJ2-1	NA	TGTGCCAGCAGTGCGGGACGGTTTGAGCAGCTCTTC	CASSAGRFEQLF
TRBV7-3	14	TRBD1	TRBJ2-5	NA	TGTGCCAGCAGCTTGACAGGGGGCCGGGAGACCCAGTACTTC	CASSLTGGRETQYF
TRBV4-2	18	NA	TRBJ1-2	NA	TGTGCCAGCAGCCAAGATCTGGCAGGCCTAATGGGGCTCTATGGCTACACCTTC	CASSQDLAGLMGLYGYTF
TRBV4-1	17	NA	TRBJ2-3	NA	TGCGCCAGCAGCATTAAATTGGGGCAAACCTCCACAGATACGCAGTATTTT	CASSIKLGQTSTDTQYF
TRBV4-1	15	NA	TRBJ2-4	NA	TGCGCCAGCAGCCAAGGTCAGGGATCGGGAAACATTCAGTACTTC	CASSQGQGSGNIQYF
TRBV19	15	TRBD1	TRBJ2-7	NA	TGTGCCAGTAGCCGCCCTGCGGGGACAGGGACCGAGCAGTACTTC	CASSRPAGTGTEQYF
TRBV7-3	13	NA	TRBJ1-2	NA	TGTGCCAGCAGCTTGTCGGGGGACTCTGGCTACACCTTC	CASSLSGDSGYTF
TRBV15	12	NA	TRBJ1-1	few	TGTGCCACCAGCCTGGGGAACACTGAAGCTTTCTTT	CATSLGNTEAFF
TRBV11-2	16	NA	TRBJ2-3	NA	TGTGCCAGCAGCTCGACCGGGACATCCCGCGCAGATACGCAGTATTTT	CASSSTGTSRADTQYF
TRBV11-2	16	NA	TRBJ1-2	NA	TGTGCCAGCAGCCTAATTCGACGAACAGCTAACTATGGCTACACCTTC	CASSLIRRTANYGYTF
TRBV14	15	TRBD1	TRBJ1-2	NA	TGTGCCAGCAGCCTACAACAGGGGCTTAACTATGGCTACACCTTC	CASSLQQGLNYGYTF
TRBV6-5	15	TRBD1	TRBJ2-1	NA	TGTGCCACCATCAACGGGGGGACAGGGGTACAAGAGCAGTTCTTC	CATINGGTGVQEQFF
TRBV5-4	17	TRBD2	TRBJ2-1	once	TGTGCCAGCAGCCCCTTCGGGGGACTAGGGGAATACAATGAGCAGTTCTTC	CASSPFGGLGEYNEQFF
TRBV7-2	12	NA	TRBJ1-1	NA	TGTGCCAGCAGCCATGAGGGGGCTGAAGCTTTCTTT	CASSHEGAEAFF
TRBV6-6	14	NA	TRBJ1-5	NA	TGTGCCAGCAGTTCCGACATCACCTATCAGCCCCAGCATTTT	CASSSDITYQPQHF
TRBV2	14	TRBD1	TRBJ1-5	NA	TGTGCCAGCAACCCCCGGGACAGAAATCAGCCCCAGCATTTT	CASNPRDRNQPQHF
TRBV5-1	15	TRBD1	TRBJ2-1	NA	TGCGCCAGCAGCCTGGGGGACAGGGACCACAATGAGCAGTTCTTC	CASSLGDRDHNEQFF
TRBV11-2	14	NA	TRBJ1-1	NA	TGTGCCAGCAGCTGGGGTTGGTCAGGAACTGAAGCTTTCTTT	CASSWGWSGTEAFF
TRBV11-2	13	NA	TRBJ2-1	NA	TGTGCCAGCAGCCCCACAGGGTACCATGAGCAGTTCTTC	CASSPTGYHEQFF
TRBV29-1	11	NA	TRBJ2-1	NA	TGCAGCGCCCTGTCGGACTCCCACCGGTTCTTC	CSALSDSHRFF